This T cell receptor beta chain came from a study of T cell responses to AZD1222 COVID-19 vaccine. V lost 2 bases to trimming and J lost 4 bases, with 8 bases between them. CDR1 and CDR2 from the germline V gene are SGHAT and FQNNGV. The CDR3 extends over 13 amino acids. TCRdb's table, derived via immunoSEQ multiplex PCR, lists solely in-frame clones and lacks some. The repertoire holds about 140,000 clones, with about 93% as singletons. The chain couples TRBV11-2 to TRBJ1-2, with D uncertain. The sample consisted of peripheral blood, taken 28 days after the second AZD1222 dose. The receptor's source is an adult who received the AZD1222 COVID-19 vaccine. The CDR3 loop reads CASSLPSTYGYTF. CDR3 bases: TGTGCCAGCAGCTTACCCAGCACCTATGGCTACACCTTC.